This T cell receptor (beta chain) originates from a study of blood T cell repertoires in COVID-19. Repertoires were generated with immunoSEQ multiplex PCR, while TCRdb's copy carries only in-frame clones and drops some. This repertoire shows roughly 190,000 clones, roughly 82% found once; its top ten account for roughly 12%. CDR1 and CDR2 from the germline V gene are ENHRY and SYGVKD. The junction had 12 bases not matched to a gene; V was cut back by 8 bases and J by 13 bases. The CDR3 contains 12 residues. The V gene is TRBV10-3, the J gene TRBJ1-2; 8 positions match TRBD1. Sequences were obtained from PBMCs or T cells enriched from blood (not recorded which). The sequence derives from a man aged 35-49 years who had recovered from COVID-19. For the CDR3, the DNA is TGTGCCATCTCCCCGGACAGGGCTATTAGCACCTTC. This gives the protein CAISPDRAISTF.